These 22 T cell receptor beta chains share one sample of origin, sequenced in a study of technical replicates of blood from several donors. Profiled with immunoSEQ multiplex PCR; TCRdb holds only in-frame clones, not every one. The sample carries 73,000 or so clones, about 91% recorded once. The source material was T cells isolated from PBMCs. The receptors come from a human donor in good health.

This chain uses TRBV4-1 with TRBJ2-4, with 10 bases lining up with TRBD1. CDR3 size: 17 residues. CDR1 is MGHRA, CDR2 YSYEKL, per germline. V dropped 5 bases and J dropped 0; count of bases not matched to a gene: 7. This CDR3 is CASSFGQGDLAKNIQYF. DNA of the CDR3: TGCGCCAGCAGCTTCGGACAGGGGGACTTAGCCAAAAACATTCAGTACTTC.

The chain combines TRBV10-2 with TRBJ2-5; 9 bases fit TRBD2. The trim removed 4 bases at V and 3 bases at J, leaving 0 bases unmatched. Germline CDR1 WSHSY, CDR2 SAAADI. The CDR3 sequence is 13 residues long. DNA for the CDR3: TGCGCCAGCAGTGGACTAGCGGAAGAGACCCAGTACTTC. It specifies CASSGLAEETQYF.

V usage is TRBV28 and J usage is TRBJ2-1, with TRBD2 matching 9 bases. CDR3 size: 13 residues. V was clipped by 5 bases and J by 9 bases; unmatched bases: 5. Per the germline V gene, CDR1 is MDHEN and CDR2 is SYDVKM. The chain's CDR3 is CASSIERGVEQFF. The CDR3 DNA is TGTGCCAGCAGTATCGAGCGGGGGGTTGAGCAGTTCTTC.

The CDR3 DNA reads TGTGCCACCAGCAACTACGGGGGTGCTGAAGCTTTCTTT. Translation: CATSNYGGAEAFF. The V gene is TRBV15, the J gene TRBJ1-1, with D possibly TRBD1 on 5 matching bases. V was shortened by 4 bases and J by 6 bases, with 12 bases between the two germline ends. Germline V lookup: CDR1 LNHNV, CDR2 YYDKDF (reference sequence). This CDR3 has 13 amino acids.

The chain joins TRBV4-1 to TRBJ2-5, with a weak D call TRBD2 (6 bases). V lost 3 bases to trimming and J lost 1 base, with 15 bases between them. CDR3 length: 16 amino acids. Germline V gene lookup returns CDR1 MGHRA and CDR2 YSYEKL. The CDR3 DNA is TGCGCCAGCAGCCAGGGAAACCCACTAGCCCAAGAGACCCAGTACTTC. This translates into CASSQGNPLAQETQYF.

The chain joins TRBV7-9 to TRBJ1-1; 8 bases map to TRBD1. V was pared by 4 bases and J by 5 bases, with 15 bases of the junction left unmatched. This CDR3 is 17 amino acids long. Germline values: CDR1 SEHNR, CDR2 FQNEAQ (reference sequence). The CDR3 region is CASSSASTDRGRTEAFF. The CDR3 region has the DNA TGTGCCAGCAGCTCCGCGTCCACCGACAGGGGTCGGACTGAAGCTTTCTTT.

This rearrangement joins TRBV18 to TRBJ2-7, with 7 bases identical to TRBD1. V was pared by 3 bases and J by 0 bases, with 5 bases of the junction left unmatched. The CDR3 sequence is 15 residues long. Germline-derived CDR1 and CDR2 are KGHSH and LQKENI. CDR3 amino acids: CASSPGRGSSYEQYF. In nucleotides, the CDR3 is TGTGCCAGCTCACCGGGCAGGGGGAGCTCCTACGAGCAGTACTTC.

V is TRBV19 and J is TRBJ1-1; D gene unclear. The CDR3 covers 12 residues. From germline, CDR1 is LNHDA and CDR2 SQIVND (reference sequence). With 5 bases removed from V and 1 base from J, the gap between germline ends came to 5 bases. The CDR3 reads CASSPGNTEAFF. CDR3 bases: TGTGCCAGTAGTCCAGGGAACACTGAAGCTTTCTTT.

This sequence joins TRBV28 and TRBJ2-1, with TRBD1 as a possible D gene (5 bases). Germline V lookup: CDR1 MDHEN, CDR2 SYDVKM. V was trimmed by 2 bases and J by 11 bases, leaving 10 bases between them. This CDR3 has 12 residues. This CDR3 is CASSLAGYKQFF. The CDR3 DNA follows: TGTGCCAGCAGTTTAGCAGGGTATAAGCAGTTCTTC.

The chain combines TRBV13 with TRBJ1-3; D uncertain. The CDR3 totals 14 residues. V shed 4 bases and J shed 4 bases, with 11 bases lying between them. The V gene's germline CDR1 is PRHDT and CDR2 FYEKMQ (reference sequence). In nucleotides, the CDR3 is TGTGCCAGCAGCTCCTTTTGGAGCGGAAACACCATATATTTT. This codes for CASSSFWSGNTIYF.

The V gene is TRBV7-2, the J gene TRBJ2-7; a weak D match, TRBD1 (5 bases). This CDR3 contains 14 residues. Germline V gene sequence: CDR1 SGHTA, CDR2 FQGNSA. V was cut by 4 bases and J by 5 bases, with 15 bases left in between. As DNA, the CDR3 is TGTGCCAGCAGCTCGCGGACAAGAGGAAACGAGCAGTACTTC. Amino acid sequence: CASSSRTRGNEQYF.

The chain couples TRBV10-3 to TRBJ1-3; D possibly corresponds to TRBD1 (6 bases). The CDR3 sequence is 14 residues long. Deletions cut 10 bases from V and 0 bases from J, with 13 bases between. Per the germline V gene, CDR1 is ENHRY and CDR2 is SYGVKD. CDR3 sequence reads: CANRGQLSGNTIYF. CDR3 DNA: TGTGCCAACCGAGGACAGCTCTCTGGAAACACCATATATTTT.

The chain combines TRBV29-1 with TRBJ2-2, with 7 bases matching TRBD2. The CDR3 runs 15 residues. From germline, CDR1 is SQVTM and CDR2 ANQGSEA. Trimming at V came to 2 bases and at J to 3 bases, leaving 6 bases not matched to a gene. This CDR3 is CSVEPLAGDTGELFF. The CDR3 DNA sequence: TGCAGCGTTGAACCCCTCGCGGGGGACACCGGGGAGCTGTTTTTT.

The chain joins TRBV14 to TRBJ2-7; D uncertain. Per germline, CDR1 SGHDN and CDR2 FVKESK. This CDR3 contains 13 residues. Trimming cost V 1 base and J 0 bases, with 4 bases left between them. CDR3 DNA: TGTGCCAGCAGCCAAGCGAGCTCCTACGAGCAGTACTTC. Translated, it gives CASSQASSYEQYF.

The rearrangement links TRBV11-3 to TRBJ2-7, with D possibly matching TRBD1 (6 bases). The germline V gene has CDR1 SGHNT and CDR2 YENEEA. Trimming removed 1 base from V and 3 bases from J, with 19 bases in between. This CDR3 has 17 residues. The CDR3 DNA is TGTGCCAGCAGCTTAGCTGTATTCGGGGACAACAACTACGAGCAGTACTTC. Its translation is CASSLAVFGDNNYEQYF.

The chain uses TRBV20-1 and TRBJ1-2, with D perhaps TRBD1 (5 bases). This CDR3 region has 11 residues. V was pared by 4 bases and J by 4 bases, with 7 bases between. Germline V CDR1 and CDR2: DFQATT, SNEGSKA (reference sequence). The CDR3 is CSANGAYGYTF. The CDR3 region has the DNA TGCAGTGCTAATGGGGCCTATGGCTACACCTTC.

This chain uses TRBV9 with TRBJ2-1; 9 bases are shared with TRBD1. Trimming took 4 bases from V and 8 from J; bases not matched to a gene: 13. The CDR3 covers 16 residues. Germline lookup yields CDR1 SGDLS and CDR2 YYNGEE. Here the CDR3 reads CASSPSGTGWLDEQFF. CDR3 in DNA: TGTGCCAGCAGCCCCTCCGGGACAGGGTGGTTAGATGAGCAGTTCTTC.

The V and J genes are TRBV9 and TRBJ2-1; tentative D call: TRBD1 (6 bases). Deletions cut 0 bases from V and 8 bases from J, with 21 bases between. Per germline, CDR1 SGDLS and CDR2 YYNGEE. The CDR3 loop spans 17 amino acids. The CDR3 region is CASSVAGPGQGYYEQFF. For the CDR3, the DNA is TGTGCCAGCAGCGTAGCTGGGCCAGGTCAGGGGTACTATGAGCAGTTCTTC.

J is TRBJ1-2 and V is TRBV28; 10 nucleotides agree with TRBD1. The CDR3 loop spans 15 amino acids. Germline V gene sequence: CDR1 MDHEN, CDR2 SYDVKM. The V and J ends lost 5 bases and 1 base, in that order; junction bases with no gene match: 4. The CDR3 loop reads CASSPGDRGNYGYTF. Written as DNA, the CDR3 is TGTGCCAGCAGTCCAGGGGACAGGGGTAACTATGGCTACACCTTC.

As DNA, the CDR3 is TGTGCCAGCAGTTTATACAAGGGGTCCCCCACAGATACGCAGTATTTT. This translates into CASSLYKGSPTDTQYF. V gene TRBV7-6 combines with J gene TRBJ2-3; a weak D match, TRBD1 (5 bases). The CDR3 length is 16 residues. V was cut by 6 bases and J by 2 bases, with 18 bases left in between. Germline CDR1 SGHVS, CDR2 FNYEAQ.

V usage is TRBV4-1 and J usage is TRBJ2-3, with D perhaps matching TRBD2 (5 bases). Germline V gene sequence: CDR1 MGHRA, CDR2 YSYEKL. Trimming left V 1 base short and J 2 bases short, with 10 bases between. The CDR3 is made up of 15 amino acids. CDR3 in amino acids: CASSQVSVYTDTQYF. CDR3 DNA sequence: TGCGCCAGCAGCCAAGTTAGCGTTTACACAGATACGCAGTATTTT.

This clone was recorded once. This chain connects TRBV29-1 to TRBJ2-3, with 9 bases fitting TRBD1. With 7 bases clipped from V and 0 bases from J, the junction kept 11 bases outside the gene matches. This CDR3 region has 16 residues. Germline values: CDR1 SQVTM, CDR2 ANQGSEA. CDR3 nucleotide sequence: TGCAGCGGTAGAGCTCCCGGGACAGGGAGCACAGATACGCAGTATTTT. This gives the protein CSGRAPGTGSTDTQYF.